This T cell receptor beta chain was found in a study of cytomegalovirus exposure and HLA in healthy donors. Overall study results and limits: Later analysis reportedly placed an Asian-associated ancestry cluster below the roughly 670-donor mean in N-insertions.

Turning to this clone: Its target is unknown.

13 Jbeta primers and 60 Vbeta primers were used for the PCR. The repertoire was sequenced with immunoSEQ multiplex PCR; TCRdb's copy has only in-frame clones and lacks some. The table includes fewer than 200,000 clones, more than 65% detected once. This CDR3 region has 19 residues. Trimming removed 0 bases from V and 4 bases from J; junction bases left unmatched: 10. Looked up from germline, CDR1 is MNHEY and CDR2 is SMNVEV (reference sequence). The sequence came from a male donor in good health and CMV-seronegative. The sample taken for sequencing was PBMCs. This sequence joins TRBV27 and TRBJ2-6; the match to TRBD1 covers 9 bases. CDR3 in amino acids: CASSLSGQGSSGGANVLTF. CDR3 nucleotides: TGTGCCAGCAGTTTATCGGGACAGGGCTCGTCGGGAGGGGCCAACGTCCTGACTTTC.